These 14 T cell receptor beta chains came from one sample sequenced in a study of cytomegalovirus exposure and HLA in healthy donors. Clones were sequenced by immunoSEQ multiplex PCR, and TCRdb holds only the in-frame ones, with some missing. This table holds roughly 63,000 clones, more than 80% found once. What was sequenced was PBMCs. These receptors all come from a woman aged 18-35 years in good health and CMV-seronegative.

In its sample, this clone was seen a few times. The chain has TRBV30 and TRBJ1-6; D is perhaps TRBD1 (5 bases). The CDR3 is made up of 13 amino acids. The germline V and J ends were trimmed by 4 bases and 4 bases, with 8 bases remaining between them. CDR1 and CDR2 from the germline V gene are GTSNPN and SVGIG (reference sequence). The CDR3 nucleotides are TGTGCCTGGACGTCAGGGTATAATTCACCCCTCCACTTT. Amino acid sequence: CAWTSGYNSPLHF. Full variable domain (remainder filled in from reference TRBV30 and TRBJ1-6): SQTIHQWPATLVQPVGSPLSLECTVEGTSNPNLYWYRQAAGRGLQLLFYSVGIGQISSEVPQNLSASRPQDRQFILSSKKLLLSDSGFYLCAWTSGYNSPLHFGNGTRLTVT.

The CDR3 here is CASSEGGLLGYTF. In DNA form, the CDR3 reads TGTGCCAGCAGTGAAGGGGGGCTCCTGGGCTACACCTTC. This chain joins TRBV2 and TRBJ1-2; TRBD1 might be the D (6 bases). Deletions cut 1 base from V and 8 bases from J, with 11 bases between. The CDR3 runs to 13 residues. Germline V gene sequence: CDR1 SNHLY, CDR2 FYNNEI.

The CDR3 reads CASSYSRDTEAFF. The CDR3 DNA is TGTGCCAGCAGTTACTCCAGGGACACTGAAGCTTTCTTT. The V call is TRBV6-5, the J call TRBJ1-1; D may be TRBD1 (5 bases). This CDR3 comprises 13 residues. V lost 0 bases to trimming and J lost 3 bases, with 5 bases between them. CDR1 is MNHEY and CDR2 is SVGAGI in the germline V gene.

The chain employs TRBV19 and TRBJ1-4; 7 bases fit TRBD1. Germline assignment: CDR1 LNHDA and CDR2 SQIVND (reference sequence). CDR3 length equals 14 residues. The junction had 4 bases not matched to a gene; V was cut back by 5 bases and J by 4 bases. CDR3 region: CASSFTGDNEKLFF. CDR3 bases: TGTGCCAGTAGTTTTACAGGGGATAATGAAAAACTGTTTTTT. The entire variable domain, with the rest obtained from reference TRBV19 and TRBJ1-4, is as follows: DGGITQSPKYLFRKEGQNVTLSCEQNLNHDAMYWYRQDPGQGLRLIYYSQIVNDFQKGDIAEGYSVSREKKESFPLTVTSAQKNPTAFYLCASSFTGDNEKLFFGSGTQLSVL.

V and J are TRBV7-2 and TRBJ2-1; 9 bases fit TRBD2. The V gene's germline CDR1 is SGHTA and CDR2 FQGNSA. CDR3 length equals 17 residues. J lost 7 bases, V lost 1 base, and 11 bases had no gene match. CDR3 residues: CASSLGLLAGALNEQFF. The CDR3 DNA reads TGTGCCAGCAGCTTAGGGCTTTTAGCGGGAGCCCTGAATGAGCAGTTCTTC.

This clone was counted between two and nine times. This chain uses TRBV30 with TRBJ2-2; D is uncertain. Trimming stripped 1 base from V and 4 bases from J, with 4 bases between. CDR3 length: 12 residues. Germline V gives CDR1 GTSNPN, CDR2 SVGIG (reference sequence). The CDR3 DNA reads TGTGCCTGGAGTGCTACCACCGGGGAGCTGTTTTTT. Encoded protein: CAWSATTGELFF.

V is TRBV15 and J is TRBJ2-2; D remains unclear. The CDR3 has 14 residues. V shed 0 bases and J shed 4 bases, with 6 bases lying between them. CDR1 is LNHNV, CDR2 YYDKDF, per germline (reference sequence). In DNA form, the CDR3 reads TGTGCCACCAGCAGAGATCGGGTCACCGGGGAGCTGTTTTTT. Translated: CATSRDRVTGELFF.

This clone came up a few times. CDR3 region: CASSSQGTSNQPQHF. The CDR3 bases are TGTGCCAGCAGCTCCCAGGGGACCAGCAATCAGCCCCAGCATTTT. The chain links TRBV5-6 to TRBJ1-5, with D maybe TRBD1 (6 bases). The CDR3 sequence is 15 residues long. V was trimmed by 3 bases and J by 1 base, leaving 11 bases between them. Germline V gene data show CDR1 as SGHDT and CDR2 as YYEEEE.

The chain is built from TRBV5-1 and TRBJ2-7; 7 nucleotides align to TRBD2. With 5 bases clipped from V and 4 bases from J, the junction kept 12 bases outside the gene matches. Germline lookup yields CDR1 SGHRS and CDR2 YFSETQ. The CDR3 consists of 15 residues. This chain's CDR3 is CASRPVGGEIYEQYF. DNA for the CDR3: TGCGCCAGCAGACCCGTGGGGGGGGAAATATACGAGCAGTACTTC.

The V call is TRBV7-9, the J call TRBJ2-3, with D uncertain. V lost 5 bases and J 2 bases, leaving 14 bases between the germline ends. CDR1 and CDR2 (germline): SEHNR, FQNEAQ (reference sequence). The CDR3 runs 15 residues. The CDR3 protein is CASSRSHLYTDTQYF. CDR3 sequence (DNA): TGTGCCAGCAGCCGATCCCACCTATACACAGATACGCAGTATTTT.

The rearrangement uses TRBV18 and TRBJ2-4; TRBD1 matches at 7 bases. Trimming cost V 5 bases and J 7 bases; bases outside gene matches: 5. This CDR3 region has 13 residues. CDR1 is KGHSH, CDR2 LQKENI, per germline. The CDR3, as DNA: TGTGCCAGCTCATCGGGACAGACGAACATTCAGTACTTC. It specifies CASSSGQTNIQYF. The variable domain in full, with the rest retrieved from reference TRBV18 and TRBJ2-4, is NAGVMQNPRHLVRRRGQEARLRCSPMKGHSHVYWYRQLPEEGLKFMVYLQKENIIDESGMPKERFSAEFPKEGPSILRIQQVVRGDSAAYFCASSSGQTNIQYFGAGTRLSVL.

Concerning this clone: Other nucleotide sequences from this sample produce the same CDR3. For the CDR3, the DNA is TGTGCCAGCAGTGAAGGAGGCGGGGGATACAATGAGCAGTTCTTC. Protein sequence: CASSEGGGGYNEQFF. This chain joins TRBV6-1 and TRBJ2-1; TRBD2 matches 7 bases. Germline V CDR1 and CDR2: MNHNS, SASEGT. After removal of 1 base from V and 4 bases from J, the junction contained 4 bases not matched to a gene. The CDR3 contains 15 residues.

The gene calls are TRBV6-5 and TRBJ2-1; TRBD2 agrees at 9 bases. Looked up from germline, CDR1 is MNHEY and CDR2 is SVGAGI. V lost 6 bases and J lost 7; bases outside the gene matches: 10. The CDR3 is 15 residues long. For the CDR3, the DNA is TGTGCCAGCAGCTTCCTGCGGGGGGGCGGGAATGAGCAGTTCTTC. Encoded protein: CASSFLRGGGNEQFF.

The chain recombines TRBV5-1 with TRBJ2-3, with TRBD2 identical over 7 bases. Germline-derived CDR1 and CDR2 are SGHRS and YFSETQ. Unmatched junction bases numbered 12, after V lost 2 bases and J lost 0 bases. The CDR3 contains 18 residues. The CDR3 nucleotides are TGCGCCAGCAGCTTCATGGTTGCGGGCGGGGGAAGCACAGATACGCAGTATTTT. Amino acid sequence: CASSFMVAGGGSTDTQYF.